This note documents a single T cell receptor (beta chain) sequence. Its antigen is undetermined. Together with a sample-barcoded 5' primer, a J-beta primer mix was included in a second PCR lasting roughly 6 to 12 cycles. A template-switch adaptor containing 12 random nucleotides labeled each cDNA molecule. Each sample provided no less than 2.5 million CDR3-containing paired-end reads. TCRdb used MiXCR to reprocess the 5' RACE reads, holding one entry per CDR3 protein. The sample has about 780,000 distinct CDR3 sequences, less than 60% seen once; the top ten hold around 18%. The data stem from a study of blood T cells in healthy people across ages. Study results and caveats: When set beside aged donors, long-lived donors presented more naive CD4+ cells and higher diversity.

The CDR3 runs to 16 residues. The germline gives CDR1 LGHNA, CDR2 YSLEER. V gave up 3 bases and J gave up 3 bases; unmatched junction bases: 6. Sequencing was performed on blood. V usage is TRBV4-3 and J usage is TRBJ2-3; 10 bases agree with TRBD1. The receptor comes from an elderly man in good health. The CDR3 coding sequence is TGCGCCAGCAGCCATGGGACAGGGGTAGCGACAGATACGCAGTATTTT. Its protein product is CASSHGTGVATDTQYF.